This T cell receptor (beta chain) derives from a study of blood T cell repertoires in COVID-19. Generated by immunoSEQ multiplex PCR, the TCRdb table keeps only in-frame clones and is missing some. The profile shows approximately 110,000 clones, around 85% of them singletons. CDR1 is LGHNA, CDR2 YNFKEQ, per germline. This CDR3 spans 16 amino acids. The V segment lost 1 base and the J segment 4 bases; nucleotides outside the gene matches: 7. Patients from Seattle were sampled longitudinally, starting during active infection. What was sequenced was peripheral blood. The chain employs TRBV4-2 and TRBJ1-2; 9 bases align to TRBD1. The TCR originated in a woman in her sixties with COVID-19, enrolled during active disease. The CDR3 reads CASSQVPGTGTYGYTF. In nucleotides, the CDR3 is TGTGCCAGCAGCCAAGTCCCCGGGACAGGGACCTATGGCTACACCTTC.